This T cell receptor beta chain was captured by sequencing in a study of T and B cells in COVID-19 patients. Overall study: Most recovered patients had mild to moderate COVID-19 treated as outpatients. Study results and caveats: Patients with COVID-19 reportedly showed strongly skewed T cell receptor beta variable and joining gene usage. CD4+, regulatory T cell, CD8+ and sorted SARS-CoV-2-responsive or tetramer+ T cells were not yet sequenced.

TRB was amplified from about 250-500 ng of blood genomic DNA. The CDR3 is 14 amino acids. Germline V gives CDR1 MNHNY, CDR2 SVGAGI (reference sequence). The junction had 3 bases not matched to a gene; V was cut back by 4 bases and J by 2 bases. BIOMED2 TRB-A/B primer pools were used in multiplex TRB PCR. TCRdb re-derived calls from the multiplex PCR reads in MiXCR, one entry per CDR3 protein. Of under 6,000 distinct CDR3 sequences listed, 25% to 30% are singletons. This clonotype is labeled as medium-sized (0.01 to 0.1%). Its antigen is still unknown. The rearrangement uses TRBV6-6 and TRBJ2-7, with 9 bases that match TRBD2. What was sequenced was blood. This TCR derives from a human donor with active COVID-19. The CDR3 nucleotides are TGTGCCAGCAGTTCCCTAGCGGGAACCTACGAGCAGTACTTC. This encodes CASSSLAGTYEQYF.